The 6 T cell receptor beta chains below come from one sample, sequenced in a study of cytomegalovirus exposure and HLA in healthy donors. Primers: 60 Vbeta forward and 13 Jbeta reverse. TCRdb's table, derived via immunoSEQ multiplex PCR, lists solely in-frame clones and lacks some. The sample records approximately 150,000 clones, almost 80% being singletons. The sequenced material came from PBMCs. These receptors were obtained from a woman aged 50 to 65 in good health and CMV-seronegative.

The V and J genes are TRBV19 and TRBJ2-5; 8 positions agree with TRBD2. Germline loops: CDR1 LNHDA, CDR2 SQIVND (reference sequence). The CDR3 consists of 15 residues. Germline trimming cut 4 bases from V and 5 bases from J; bases unmatched to any gene: 9. CDR3 sequence reads: CASSTLARTSETQYF. The CDR3 DNA sequence: TGTGCCAGTAGTACGCTAGCAAGGACTAGCGAGACCCAGTACTTC.

This clone was detected a few times. The chain is built from TRBV5-1 and TRBJ1-3, with D maybe TRBD1 (5 bases). Germline CDR1 is SGHRS and CDR2 is YFSETQ. V lost 5 bases, J lost 0 bases, and 12 bases lay in between. This CDR3 comprises 15 residues. CDR3 bases: TGCGCCAGCAGACAGACAGCAAGCTCTGGAAACACCATATATTTT. This codes for CASRQTASSGNTIYF.

The chain's CDR3 is CASSRTANTEAFF. CDR3 nucleotide sequence: TGTGCCAGCAGCCGGACAGCGAACACTGAAGCTTTCTTT. This chain links TRBV7-3 with TRBJ1-1, with a possible D match to TRBD1 (6 bases). CDR3 length: 13 amino acids. Germline CDR1 reads SGHTA; CDR2 reads FQGTGA. The V gene lost 5 bases and the J gene lost 1 base, with 8 bases spanning the gap.

This rearrangement joins TRBV11-3 to TRBJ1-1; unclear D gene. Trimming removed 5 bases at V and 0 bases at J, with 7 bases between. The length of the CDR3 is 13 residues. Germline V gene lookup returns CDR1 SGHNT and CDR2 YENEEA. In nucleotides, the CDR3 is TGTGCCAGCAGCCTACAGATGAACACTGAAGCTTTCTTT. Protein: CASSLQMNTEAFF.

The chain has TRBV14 and TRBJ2-7; TRBD1 matches 12 bases. This CDR3 spans 16 amino acids. The V gene's germline CDR1 is SGHDN and CDR2 FVKESK. V lost 4 bases, J lost 4 bases, and 8 bases stayed unmatched. DNA for the CDR3: TGTGCCAGCAGCCCTGGGTGGGGACAGGGGGCTTACGAGCAGTACTTC. Its translation: CASSPGWGQGAYEQYF.

The chain recombines TRBV28 with TRBJ1-5; 7 bases are a match to TRBD1. Germline trimming cut 5 bases from V and 6 bases from J; bases unmatched to any gene: 7. The CDR3 runs 14 residues. Germline CDR1 MDHEN, CDR2 SYDVKM. CDR3 nucleotides: TGTGCCAGCAGTACTGACAGGGTAGGTCAGCCCCAGCATTTT. Protein sequence: CASSTDRVGQPQHF.